This T cell receptor (beta chain) was recorded in a study of identical twins. General study findings and limits: Monozygotic twins shared more out-of-frame TCR alpha than recombination models predicted.

Trimming at V came to 0 bases and at J to 2 bases, leaving 5 bases not matched to a gene. Germline V CDR1 and CDR2: DFQATT, SNEGSKA (reference sequence). This CDR3 comprises 15 residues. TCRdb analysed the 5' RACE reads with MiXCR anew, one entry per CDR3 protein. Of about 900,000 distinct CDR3 sequences detected, roughly 12% appear once; the ten largest clones hold around 1.6%. For this clonotype: Its antigen is undetermined.

The same sample was also used in a study of yellow fever vaccine responses in identical twins.

This TCR came from a woman younger than 30 in good health. J is TRBJ2-7 and V is TRBV20-1, with 9 bases identical to TRBD2. Input material: PBMCs. In DNA, the CDR3 is TGCAGTGCTAGAGAGAGTAGCGGGAGTCCCTACGAGCAGTACTTC. Protein sequence: CSARESSGSPYEQYF.